This T cell receptor (beta chain) was recovered during a study of metastatic and nonmetastatic thyroid tumors. The overall study: Repertoire comparison spanned blood and tumor or nodule tissue of malignant and benign thyroid patients. Study observations and caveats: According to reports, the diversity of TCR beta was significantly higher in malignant thyroid tumors than in benign nodules, and this held in both blood and tumor samples.

This clone has only one observation. The antigen is undetermined. The CDR3 is 15 amino acids. Between the trimmed V and J ends, which lost 2 bases and 0 bases, there was a span of 11 bases. Per germline, CDR1 SGHRS and CDR2 YFSETQ. As originally analysed: What underpinned the distant-metastasis classifier for papillary thyroid cancer was the set of CDR3 differences across clinicopathological groups. TCRdb re-analyzed the PCR reads through MiXCR. The V and J calls here are based on TCRdb, not the publication. The table records about 20,000 clones, 30% to 40% of them present only once. There were no patients who had received any treatment before thyroid surgery.

The specimen sequenced was tumor tissue. The TCR was taken from a male donor with papillary thyroid cancer or a benign thyroid nodule (not recorded which). Some clones in this sample may be carry-over from other donors' samples. V usage is TRBV5-1 and J usage is TRBJ1-2; D is perhaps TRBD1 (6 bases). In DNA form, the CDR3 reads TGCGCCAGCAGCTTATCGTCAGGGGCTAACTATGGCTACACCTTC. This translates into CASSLSSGANYGYTF.